This section outlines one T cell receptor beta chain sequence together with its context. The entry originates in a study of blood T cell repertoires in COVID-19. Whole-study context: The study drew acute and convalescent COVID-19 samples from the United States, Italy and Spain. T cells, B-cell-depleted T cells, or PBMCs supplied cDNA or gDNA.

Authors' processing steps: Estimation of nucleated cell counts relied on the amplification of reference gene primers. The protocol was immunoSEQ multiplex PCR, while the TCRdb copy is restricted to in-frame clones and leaves out a portion. V and J calls and clone size are given by that table; D and trimming were obtained from the DNA. This table holds over 250,000 clones, 89% found once. The length of the CDR3 is 14 residues. The germline V and J ends were trimmed by 6 bases and 1 base, with 10 bases remaining between them. Looked up from germline, CDR1 is LGHDT and CDR2 is YNNKEL (reference sequence).

The clonotype comes from a woman aged 55-69 years with acute or convalescent COVID-19. The chain is built from TRBV3-1 (or the pseudogene TRBV3-2) and TRBJ1-3, with D tentatively TRBD1 (6 bases). The sample consisted of peripheral blood. The CDR3 protein is CASRARGSGNTIYF. The CDR3 nucleotides read TGTGCCAGCAGGGCAAGGGGGTCTGGAAACACCATATATTTT.